The rows below give T cell receptor beta chains drawn from one sample of a study of regulatory T cells in long-lasting Graves disease. One entry per CDR3 protein results from TCRdb running MiXCR on the multiplex PCR reads. The table lists 390,000 or so distinct CDR3 sequences, roughly 24% of them singletons. The input for sequencing was peripheral blood mononuclear cells (PBMCs), taken when the disease was refractory, from a patient treated with antithyroid drugs. These TCRs come from a woman in her forties with Graves disease. Both conserved end residues are part of each CDR3. Fields, in order: J gene, V gene, CDR3 protein.

>TRBJ2-4|TRBV11-2
CASSPWTSGRAPAKNIQYF
>TRBJ2-5|TRBV28
CASGGVGETQYF
>TRBJ1-5|TRBV7-2
CASSPGSGNQPQHF
>TRBJ2-4|TRBV28
CASSLNRNIQYF
>TRBJ1-2|TRBV29-1
CSVPEGGYTF
>TRBJ1-1|TRBV5-1
CASSRDWGTEAFF
>TRBJ1-1|TRBV11-1
CASSLALGVSEAFF
>TRBJ2-7|TRBV10-3
CAISEGRSTSYEQYF
>TRBJ1-3|TRBV20-1
CSALRTGNTIYF
>TRBJ2-1|TRBV27
CASSLEGGPSSYNEQFF
>TRBJ2-1|TRBV12-3/TRBV12-4
CASSDPGTSAYNEQFF
>TRBJ2-4|TRBV6-2/TRBV6-3
CASSLLGLGHQYF
>TRBJ1-5|TRBV5-1
CASSLDAGGYQPQHF
>TRBJ2-7|TRBV5-1
CASSPVGFSYEQYF
>TRBJ2-6|TRBV15
CATSRDRGLGANVLTF
>TRBJ1-2|TRBV24-1
CATSDLTGPYGYTF
>TRBJ1-6|TRBV9
CASSSYPGTAYNSPLHF
>TRBJ1-1|TRBV2
CASLRTGGPSVMNTEAFF
>TRBJ2-7|TRBV27
CASSRGHSYEQYF
>TRBJ1-2|TRBV19
CASSSNENYGYTF
>TRBJ1-5|TRBV19
CASSRLMVMETRHQPQHF
>TRBJ2-4|TRBV7-9
CASSAMAGETNIQYF
>TRBJ2-2|TRBV10-3
CALAGTNTRELFF
>TRBJ2-5|TRBV5-5
CASSLSPSGSQETQYF
>TRBJ1-5|TRBV4-1
CASSQDGEGLWPQHF
>TRBJ2-7|TRBV5-1
CASSLEGREQYF
>TRBJ2-2|TRBV24-1
CATSELPGLANTGELFF
>TRBJ2-3|TRBV2
CASSVVAGVGVGSTDTQYF
>TRBJ2-7|TRBV5-1
CASSRHSVTPYEQYF
>TRBJ2-3|TRBV19
CATRGGLGTDTQYF
>TRBJ2-7|TRBV20-1
CSASTSGRKEQYF
>TRBJ2-7|TRBV11-2
CASSVGAWEQYF
>TRBJ2-2|TRBV7-9
CASSLLGQGPGELFF
>TRBJ1-1|TRBV19
CASSPRDRGTEAFF
>TRBJ2-7|TRBV2
CASSEAGTSGYEQYF
>TRBJ2-7|TRBV28
CASSPRGILGYEQYF
>TRBJ2-7|TRBV15
CATSRVFGGSSYEQYF
>TRBJ1-3|TRBV12-3/TRBV12-4
CASSTASGNTIYF
>TRBJ1-4|TRBV29-1
CSVARGINEKLFF
>TRBJ1-2|TRBV29-1
CSVGPGHF
>TRBJ2-5|TRBV4-1
CASSQGWGGLETQYF
>TRBJ2-2|TRBV11-2
CASSFPTSGRANTGELFF
>TRBJ2-7|TRBV20-1
CSARGAGAGGNEQYF
>TRBJ2-7|TRBV15
CATSREWVAGISYEQYF
>TRBJ2-7|TRBV7-4
CASSLGTPPSYEQYF
>TRBJ2-2|TRBV6-1
CASGVRDRGNFGELFF
>TRBJ1-5|TRBV20-1
CSATGTDSDQPQHF
>TRBJ2-2|TRBV5-6
CASRRYSTGGRNTGELFF
>TRBJ2-7|TRBV28
CASSLGESSYEQYF
>TRBJ2-2|TRBV5-8
CASSPWTGPGELFF
>TRBJ1-6|TRBV7-8
CASSHVLPSPLHF
>TRBJ1-5|TRBV29-1
CSGVTGDGQPQHF
>TRBJ1-1|TRBV4-1
CANGVTRTPNTEAFF
>TRBJ2-5|TRBV2
CASRTGTGEETQYF
>TRBJ2-1|TRBV19
CASKPKTNYNEQFF
>TRBJ2-7|TRBV4-1
CASSRGLPGVPYEQYF